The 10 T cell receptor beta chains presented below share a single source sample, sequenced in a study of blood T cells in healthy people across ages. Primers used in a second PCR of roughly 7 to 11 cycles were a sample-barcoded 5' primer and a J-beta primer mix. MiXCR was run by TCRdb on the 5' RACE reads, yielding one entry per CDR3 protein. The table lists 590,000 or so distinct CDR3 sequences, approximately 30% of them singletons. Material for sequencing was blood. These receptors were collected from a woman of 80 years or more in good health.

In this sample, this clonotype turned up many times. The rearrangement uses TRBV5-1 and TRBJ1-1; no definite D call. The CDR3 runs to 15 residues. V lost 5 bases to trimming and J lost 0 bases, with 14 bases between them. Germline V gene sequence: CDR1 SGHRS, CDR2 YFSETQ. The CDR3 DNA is TGCGCCAGCAGTTTATCGTCCAGCCTGAACACTGAAGCTTTCTTT. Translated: CASSLSSSLNTEAFF.

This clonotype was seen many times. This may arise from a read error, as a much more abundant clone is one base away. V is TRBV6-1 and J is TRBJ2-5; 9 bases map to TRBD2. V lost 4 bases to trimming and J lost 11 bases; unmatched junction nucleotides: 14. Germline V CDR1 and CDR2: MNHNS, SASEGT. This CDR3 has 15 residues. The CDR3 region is CASSVKGLAYHEQYF. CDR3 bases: TGTGCCAGCAGTGTCAAAGGACTAGCGTACCATGAGCAGTACTTC.

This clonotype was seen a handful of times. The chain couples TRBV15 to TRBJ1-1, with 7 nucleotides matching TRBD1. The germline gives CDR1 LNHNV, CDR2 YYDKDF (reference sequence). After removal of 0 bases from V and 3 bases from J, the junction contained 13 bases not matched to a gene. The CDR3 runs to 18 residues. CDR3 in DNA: TGTGCCACCAGCAGAGATCGGGGGGCAGGGGGTGACGACACTGAAGCTTTCTTT. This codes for CATSRDRGAGGDDTEAFF.

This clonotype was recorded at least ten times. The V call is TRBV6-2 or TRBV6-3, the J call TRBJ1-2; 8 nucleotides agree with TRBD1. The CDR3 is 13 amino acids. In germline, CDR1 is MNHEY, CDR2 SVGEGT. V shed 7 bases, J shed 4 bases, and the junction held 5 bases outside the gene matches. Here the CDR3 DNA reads TGTGCCAGCACCCTGGGACAGGTCTATGGCTACACCTTC. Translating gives CASTLGQVYGYTF.

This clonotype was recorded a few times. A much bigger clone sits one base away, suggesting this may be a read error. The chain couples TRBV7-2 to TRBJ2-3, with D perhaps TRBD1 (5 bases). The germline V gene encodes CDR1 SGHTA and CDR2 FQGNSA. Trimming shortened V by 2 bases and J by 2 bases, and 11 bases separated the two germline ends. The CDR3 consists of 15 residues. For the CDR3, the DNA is TGTGCCAGCAGCTTATCTAGGGGTAACACAGATACGCAGTATTTT. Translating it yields CASSLSRGNTDTQYF.

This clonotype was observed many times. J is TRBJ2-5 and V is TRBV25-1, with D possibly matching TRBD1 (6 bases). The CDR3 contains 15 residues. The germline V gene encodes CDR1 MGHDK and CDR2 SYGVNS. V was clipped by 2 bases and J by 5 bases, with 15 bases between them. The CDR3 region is CASSEPGPGVETQYF. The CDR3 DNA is TGTGCCAGCAGTGAACCGGGACCAGGGGTGGAGACCCAGTACTTC.

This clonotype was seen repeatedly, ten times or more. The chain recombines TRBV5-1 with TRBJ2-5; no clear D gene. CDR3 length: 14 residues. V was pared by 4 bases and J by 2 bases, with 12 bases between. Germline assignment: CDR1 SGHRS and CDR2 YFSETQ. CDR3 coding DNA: TGCGCCAGCAGCCCAGGTTATATACAAGAGACCCAGTACTTC. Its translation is CASSPGYIQETQYF.

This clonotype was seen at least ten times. The chain's CDR3 is CASLAKDRSYGYTF. The CDR3 nucleotides are TGTGCCAGTTTGGCTAAGGACAGGAGCTATGGCTACACCTTC. J is TRBJ1-2 and V is TRBV6-5; 7 nucleotides line up with TRBD1. The length of the CDR3 is 14 residues. Germline V gene sequence: CDR1 MNHEY, CDR2 SVGAGI. Trimming took 9 bases from V and 4 from J; bases not matched to a gene: 11.

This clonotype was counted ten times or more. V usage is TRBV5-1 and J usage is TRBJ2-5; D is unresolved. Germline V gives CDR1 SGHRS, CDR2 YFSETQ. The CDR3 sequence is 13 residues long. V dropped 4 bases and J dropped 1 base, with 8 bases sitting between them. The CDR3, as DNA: TGCGCCAGCAGCACCGCTTTCCAAGAGACCCAGTACTTC. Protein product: CASSTAFQETQYF. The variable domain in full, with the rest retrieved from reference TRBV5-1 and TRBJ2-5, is KAGVTQTPRYLIKTRGQQVTLSCSPISGHRSVSWYQQTPGQGLQFLFEYFSETQRNKGNFPGRFSGRQFSNSRSEMNVSTLELGDSALYLCASSTAFQETQYFGPGTRLLVL.

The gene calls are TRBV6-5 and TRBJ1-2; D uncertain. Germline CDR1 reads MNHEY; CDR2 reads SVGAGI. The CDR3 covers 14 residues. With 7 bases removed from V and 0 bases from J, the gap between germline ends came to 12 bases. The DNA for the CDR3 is TGTGCCAGCACTAAAGGCAGTCCTAACTATGGCTACACCTTC. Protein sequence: CASTKGSPNYGYTF.